Following are 17 T cell receptor beta chains from one sample sequenced in a study of CD8 T cells in Susac syndrome (dated by TCRdb to about 2019). Library construction relied on the immunoSEQ multiplex PCR assay. RNA was extracted using the RNeasy kit, and about 0.5 to 1 ug of the RNA was reverse transcribed with random hexamers. The raw public reads went through TCRdb reprocessing: fastp at Q25, MiXCR clone calling, in-frame beta chains kept. Here each entry gathers all rows of one CDR3 protein and keeps the most common genes and DNA. For this sample the table gives under 200,000 distinct CDR3 sequences, of which 93% were detected only once. The ten largest account for around 0.1% of the sample. The sample was CD4+ T cells from PBMCs. These receptors were taken from a human donor in good health.

This clonotype has just a few counts. This chain connects TRBV11-2 to TRBJ2-7; D gene ambiguous. Per germline, CDR1 SGHAT and CDR2 FQNNGV. V shed 0 bases and J shed 3 bases, with 6 bases lying between them. This CDR3 comprises 13 residues. Written as DNA, the CDR3 is TGTGCCAGCAGCTTAGACACATACTACGAGCAGTACTTC. Translated, it gives CASSLDTYYEQYF.

The chain joins TRBV14 to TRBJ2-3; D possibly corresponds to TRBD1 (6 bases). Germline values: CDR1 SGHDN, CDR2 FVKESK. The length of the CDR3 is 13 residues. The V gene lost 4 bases and the J gene lost 7 bases, with 12 bases spanning the gap. The CDR3 coding sequence is TGTGCCAGCAGCCCTTTCCAGGGGTATACGCAGTATTTT. Translated: CASSPFQGYTQYF.

The chain combines TRBV5-4 with TRBJ2-2, with TRBD2 as a possible D gene (5 bases). This CDR3 is 15 amino acids long. V was shortened by 4 bases and J by 6 bases, with 16 bases between the two germline ends. Germline V lookup: CDR1 SGHNT, CDR2 YYREEE (reference sequence). CDR3 sequence: CASSLAGMSAGELFF. CDR3 DNA sequence: TGTGCCAGCAGCCTTGCCGGGATGTCGGCCGGGGAGCTGTTTTTT.

The V call is TRBV6-5, the J call TRBJ1-5; D is unresolved. Trimming took off 5 bases at V and 1 base at J, with 9 bases between the two ends. Looked up from germline, CDR1 is MNHEY and CDR2 is SVGAGI. The CDR3 contains 14 residues. In DNA form, the CDR3 reads TGTGCCAGCAGTCCGAGATGGAGCAATCAGCCCCAGCATTTT. It is translated as CASSPRWSNQPQHF.

The V gene is TRBV10-3, the J gene TRBJ1-6; D gene unclear. V shed 4 bases and J shed 7 bases, with 14 bases lying between them. The germline V gene has CDR1 ENHRY and CDR2 SYGVKD. This CDR3 contains 15 residues. CDR3 DNA: TGTGCCATCAGTGCCCTTCGAGCAGACAATTCACCCCTCCACTTT. Translating gives CAISALRADNSPLHF.

The chain joins TRBV29-1 to TRBJ1-1; D is ambiguous. V gave up 2 bases and J gave up 0 bases, with 7 bases separating them. The CDR3 contains 13 residues. Germline CDR1 and CDR2: SQVTM and ANQGSEA. The CDR3 here is CSVESSMNTEAFF. For the CDR3, the DNA is TGCAGCGTTGAATCCAGCATGAACACTGAAGCTTTCTTT.

In DNA form, the CDR3 reads TGTGCCAGCAGTCGACAGGGTGGGGCTGAAGCTTTCTTT. Amino acids: CASSRQGGAEAFF. The chain is built from TRBV12-3 or TRBV12-4 and TRBJ1-1; 7 nucleotides match TRBD1. V lost 5 bases to trimming and J lost 6 bases; unmatched junction nucleotides: 6. The length of the CDR3 is 13 residues.

The chain joins TRBV4-2 to TRBJ1-1; TRBD1 matches 11 bases. This CDR3 contains 17 residues. With V trimmed by 4 bases and J by 1 base, 8 bases remained unmatched. Germline CDR1 LGHNA, CDR2 YNFKEQ. The CDR3 DNA is TGTGCCAGCAGCCTCCGGACAGGGGGCGCACAGAACACTGAAGCTTTCTTT. Encoded protein: CASSLRTGGAQNTEAFF.

The V call is TRBV20-1, the J call TRBJ2-4; D unclear. Germline CDR1 and CDR2: DFQATT and SNEGSKA (reference sequence). The CDR3 spans 13 residues. The V gene lost 3 bases and the J gene lost 2 bases, with 8 bases spanning the gap. The CDR3 nucleotides read TGCAGTGCTAGTGGGCTAACCAAAAACATTCAGTACTTC. This encodes CSASGLTKNIQYF.

J is TRBJ1-1 and V is TRBV28, with D unresolved. CDR1 MDHEN and CDR2 SYDVKM come from the germline V gene. V dropped 7 bases and J dropped 4 bases, with 7 bases sitting between them. This CDR3 region has 11 residues. The CDR3 region is CASTLGTEAFF. The CDR3 coding sequence is TGTGCCAGCACCTTGGGCACTGAAGCTTTCTTT.

The V call is TRBV15, the J call TRBJ2-4; 7 positions match TRBD1. V shed 4 bases and J 1 base; nucleotides not matched to a gene: 7. The germline CDR1 and CDR2 sequences are LNHNV and YYDKDF (reference sequence). This CDR3 contains 16 residues. This CDR3 is CATSTLGQTAKNIQYF. The CDR3 DNA reads as TGTGCCACCAGCACCTTGGGACAGACCGCCAAAAACATTCAGTACTTC.

V usage is TRBV20-1 and J usage is TRBJ2-4, with 7 bases that match TRBD1. V lost 3 bases to trimming and J lost 8 bases; unmatched junction nucleotides: 7. CDR1 DFQATT and CDR2 SNEGSKA come from the germline V gene (reference sequence). There are 13 residues in the CDR3. CDR3 residues: CSASGYRGDIQYF. For the CDR3, the DNA is TGCAGTGCTAGCGGATACAGGGGAGACATTCAGTACTTC.

The chain links TRBV3-1 to TRBJ1-4, with 7 bases lining up with TRBD1. V shed 4 bases and J 7 bases; nucleotides not matched to a gene: 6. Germline-derived CDR1 and CDR2 are LGHDT and YNNKEL (reference sequence). This CDR3 region has 14 residues. DNA for the CDR3: TGTGCCAGCAGCCGAGGGTGGGACAGTGAAAAACTGTTTTTT. Protein: CASSRGWDSEKLFF.

The chain is built from TRBV6-5 and TRBJ1-2; D gene uncertain. The V and J ends lost 2 bases and 13 bases respectively, with 11 bases between them. Germline V lookup: CDR1 MNHEY, CDR2 SVGAGI. The CDR3 has 11 residues. The CDR3 sequence is CASSYREEGTF. CDR3 DNA sequence: TGTGCCAGCAGTTACAGGGAGGAAGGCACCTTC.

V usage is TRBV19 and J usage is TRBJ2-6; no definite D call. Germline loops: CDR1 LNHDA, CDR2 SQIVND (reference sequence). This CDR3 region has 14 residues. V dropped 8 bases and J dropped 4 bases, with 12 bases sitting between them. CDR3 in amino acids: CASGPFRGANVLTF. The CDR3 DNA reads TGTGCCAGTGGGCCGTTCCGAGGGGCCAACGTCCTGACTTTC.

CDR3 protein: CASSPDLQETQYF. The CDR3 nucleotides are TGTGCCAGCTCACCGGACTTGCAAGAGACCCAGTACTTC. This sequence joins TRBV18 and TRBJ2-5; a possible D gene is TRBD2 (5 bases). Deletions cut 3 bases from V and 2 bases from J, with 7 bases between. Germline CDR1 KGHSH, CDR2 LQKENI. The CDR3 consists of 13 residues.

This clonotype was detected only once. The chain has TRBV4-2 and TRBJ2-5; weak D call: TRBD1 (5 bases). CDR1 is LGHNA and CDR2 is YNFKEQ in the germline V gene. The CDR3 sequence is 16 residues long. Between the trimmed V and J ends, which lost 0 bases and 1 base, there was a span of 12 bases. As DNA, the CDR3 is TGTGCCAGCAGCCAAGAGTGGGGCCGCCTCCAAGAGACCCAGTACTTC. Translating gives CASSQEWGRLQETQYF.